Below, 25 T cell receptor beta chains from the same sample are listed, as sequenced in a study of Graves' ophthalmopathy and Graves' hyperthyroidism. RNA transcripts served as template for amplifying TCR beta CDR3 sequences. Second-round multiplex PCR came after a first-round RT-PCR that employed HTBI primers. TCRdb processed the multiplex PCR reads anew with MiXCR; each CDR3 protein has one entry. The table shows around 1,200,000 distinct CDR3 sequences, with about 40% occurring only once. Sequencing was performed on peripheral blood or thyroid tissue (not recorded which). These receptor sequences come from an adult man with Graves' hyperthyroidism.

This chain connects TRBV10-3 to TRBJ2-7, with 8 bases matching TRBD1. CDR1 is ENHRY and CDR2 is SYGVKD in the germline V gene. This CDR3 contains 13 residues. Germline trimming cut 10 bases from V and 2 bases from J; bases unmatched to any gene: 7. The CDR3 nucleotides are TGTGCCACTGGTGGGACAGGCACCTACGAGCAGTACTTC. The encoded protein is CATGGTGTYEQYF.

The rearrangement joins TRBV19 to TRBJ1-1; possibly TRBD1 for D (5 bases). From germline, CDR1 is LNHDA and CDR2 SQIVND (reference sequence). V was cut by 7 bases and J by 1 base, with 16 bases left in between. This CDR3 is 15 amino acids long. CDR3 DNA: TGTGCCAGTATGGGGGGGTCCTTTGCGAACACTGAAGCTTTCTTT. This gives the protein CASMGGSFANTEAFF.

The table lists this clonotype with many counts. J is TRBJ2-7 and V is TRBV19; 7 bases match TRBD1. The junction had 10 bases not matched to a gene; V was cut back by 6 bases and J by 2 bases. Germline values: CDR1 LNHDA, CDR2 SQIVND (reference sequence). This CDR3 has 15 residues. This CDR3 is CASSLDRTKTYEQYF. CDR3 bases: TGTGCCAGTAGCTTGGACAGGACCAAAACCTACGAGCAGTACTTC. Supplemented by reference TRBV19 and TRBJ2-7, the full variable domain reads DGGITQSPKYLFRKEGQNVTLSCEQNLNHDAMYWYRQDPGQGLRLIYYSQIVNDFQKGDIAEGYSVSREKKESFPLTVTSAQKNPTAFYLCASSLDRTKTYEQYFGPGTRLTVT.

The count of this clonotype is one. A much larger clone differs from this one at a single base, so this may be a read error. The CDR3 reads CATKRDRDNCGYTF. The CDR3 DNA reads as TGTGCCACCAAACGGGACAGGGACAACTGTGGCTACACCTTC. The chain joins TRBV19 to TRBJ1-2; 9 bases match TRBD1. The V gene's germline CDR1 is LNHDA and CDR2 SQIVND (reference sequence). The CDR3 spans 14 residues.

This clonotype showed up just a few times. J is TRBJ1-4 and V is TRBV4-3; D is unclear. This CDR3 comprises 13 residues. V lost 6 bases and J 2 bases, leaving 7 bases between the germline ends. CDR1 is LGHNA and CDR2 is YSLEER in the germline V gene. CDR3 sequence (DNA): TGCGCCAGCAGATCCCGCACTAATGAAAAACTGTTTTTT. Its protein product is CASRSRTNEKLFF.

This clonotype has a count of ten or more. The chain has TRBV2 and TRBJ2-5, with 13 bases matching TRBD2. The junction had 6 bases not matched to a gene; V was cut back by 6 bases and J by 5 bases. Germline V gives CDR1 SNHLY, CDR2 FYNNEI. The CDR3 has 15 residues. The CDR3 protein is CASRRTSGRGETQYF. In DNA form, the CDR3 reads TGTGCCAGCAGGCGGACTAGCGGGAGAGGGGAGACCCAGTACTTC.

The CDR3 coding sequence is TGCAGCGTTGCTTTCGACAGGGGGTCAGATCAGCCCCAGCATTTT. Residues: CSVAFDRGSDQPQHF. This chain uses TRBV29-1 with TRBJ1-5; 9 nucleotides agree with TRBD1. CDR3 length equals 15 residues. Germline loops: CDR1 SQVTM, CDR2 ANQGSEA. The V segment lost 4 bases and the J segment 5 bases; nucleotides outside the gene matches: 9.

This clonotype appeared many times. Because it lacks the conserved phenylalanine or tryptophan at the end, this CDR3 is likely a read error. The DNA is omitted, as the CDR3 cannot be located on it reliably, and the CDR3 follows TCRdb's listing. Here the CDR3 reads CASSSRLV. The rearrangement uses TRBV7-9 and TRBJ1-3. Germline CDR1 is SEHNR and CDR2 is FQNEAQ (reference sequence). The CDR3 has 8 amino acids, counting both end residues.

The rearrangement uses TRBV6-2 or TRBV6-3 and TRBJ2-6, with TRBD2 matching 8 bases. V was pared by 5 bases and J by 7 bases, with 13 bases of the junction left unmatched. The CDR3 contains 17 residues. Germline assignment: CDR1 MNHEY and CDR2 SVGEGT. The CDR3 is CASSTATSALGANVLTF. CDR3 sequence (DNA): TGTGCCAGCAGTACCGCGACTAGCGCTCTGGGAGCCAACGTCCTGACTTTC.

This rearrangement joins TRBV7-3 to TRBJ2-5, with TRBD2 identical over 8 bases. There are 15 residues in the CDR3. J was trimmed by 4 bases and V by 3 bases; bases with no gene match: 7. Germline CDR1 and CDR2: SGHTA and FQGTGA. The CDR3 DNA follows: TGTGCCAGCAGCTTGGGACTAGGGGTTAGAGAGACCCAGTACTTC. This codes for CASSLGLGVRETQYF.

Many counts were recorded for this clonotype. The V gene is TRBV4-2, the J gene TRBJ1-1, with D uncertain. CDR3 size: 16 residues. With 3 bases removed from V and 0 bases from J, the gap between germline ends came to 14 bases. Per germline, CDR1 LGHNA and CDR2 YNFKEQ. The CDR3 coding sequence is TGTGCCAGCAGCCACGGATCCGGAGGTATGAACACTGAAGCTTTCTTT. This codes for CASSHGSGGMNTEAFF.

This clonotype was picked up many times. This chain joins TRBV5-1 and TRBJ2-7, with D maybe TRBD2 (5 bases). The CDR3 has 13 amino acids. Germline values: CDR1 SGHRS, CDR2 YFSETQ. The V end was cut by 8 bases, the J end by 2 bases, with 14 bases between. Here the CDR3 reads CASRRTGTYEQYF. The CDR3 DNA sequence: TGCGCCAGTAGACGGACGGGAACCTACGAGCAGTACTTC.

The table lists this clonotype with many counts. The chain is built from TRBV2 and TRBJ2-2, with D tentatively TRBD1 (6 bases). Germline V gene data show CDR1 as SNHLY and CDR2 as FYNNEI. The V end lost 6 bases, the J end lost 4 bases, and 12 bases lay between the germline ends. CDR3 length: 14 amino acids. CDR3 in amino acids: CASSSLGGTGELFF. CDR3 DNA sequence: TGTGCCAGCAGCAGTTTAGGGGGCACCGGGGAGCTGTTTTTT.

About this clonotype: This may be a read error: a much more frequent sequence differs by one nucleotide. CDR3 in DNA: TGTGCCAGCAGCTCCGGGTCCCCCCAAGAGACCCAGTACTTC. Translation: CASSSGSPQETQYF. The V gene is TRBV7-2, the J gene TRBJ2-5, with unresolved D. Germline values: CDR1 SGHTA, CDR2 FQGNSA. V was shortened by 4 bases and J by 1 base, with 10 bases between the two germline ends. CDR3 length: 14 amino acids.

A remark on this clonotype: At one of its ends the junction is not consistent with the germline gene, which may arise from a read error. The CDR3 loop is CASSHDSSVETQYF. The CDR3 DNA sequence: TGCGCCAGCAGCCATGATAGTTCGGTTGAGACCCAGTACTTC. The chain has TRBV5-5 and TRBJ2-5; D uncertain. The germline V gene encodes CDR1 SGHKS and CDR2 YYEKEE (reference sequence). This CDR3 contains 14 residues. Filled out from reference TRBV5-5 and TRBJ2-5, the complete variable domain reads DAGVTQSPTHLIKTRGQQVTLRCSPISGHKSVSWYQQVLGQGPQFIFQYYEKEERGRGNFPDRFSARQFPNYSSELNVNALLLGDSALYLCASSHDSSVETQYFGPGTRLLVL.

The DNA for the CDR3 is TGTGCCATCAGTGAGTCTCTGGGACATAGAAAGAACACTGAAGCTTTCTTT. Protein product: CAISESLGHRKNTEAFF. The chain couples TRBV10-3 to TRBJ1-1; possibly TRBD1 for D (6 bases). Germline V gene sequence: CDR1 ENHRY, CDR2 SYGVKD. CDR3 length: 17 residues. V lost 0 bases to trimming and J lost 1 base, with 15 bases between them.

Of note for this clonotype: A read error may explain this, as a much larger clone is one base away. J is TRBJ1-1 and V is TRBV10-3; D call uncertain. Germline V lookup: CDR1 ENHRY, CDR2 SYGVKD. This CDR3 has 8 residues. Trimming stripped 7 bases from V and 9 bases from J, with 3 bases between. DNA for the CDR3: TGTGCCATCAACAAAGCTTTCTTT. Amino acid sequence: CAINKAFF.

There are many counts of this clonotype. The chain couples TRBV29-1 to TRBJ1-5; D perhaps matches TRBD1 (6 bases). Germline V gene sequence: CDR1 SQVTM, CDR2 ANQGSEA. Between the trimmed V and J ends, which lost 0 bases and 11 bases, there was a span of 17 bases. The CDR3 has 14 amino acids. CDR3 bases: TGCAGCGTTGAAGATGGGGCAGGGGCCGGAGCCCAGCATTTT. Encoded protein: CSVEDGAGAGAQHF. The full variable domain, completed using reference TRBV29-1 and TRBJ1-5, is SAVISQKPSRDICQRGTSLTIQCQVDSQVTMMFWYRQQPGQSLTLIATANQGSEATYESGFVIDKFPISRPNLTFSTLTVSNMSPEDSSIYLCSVEDGAGAGAQHFGDGTRLSIL.

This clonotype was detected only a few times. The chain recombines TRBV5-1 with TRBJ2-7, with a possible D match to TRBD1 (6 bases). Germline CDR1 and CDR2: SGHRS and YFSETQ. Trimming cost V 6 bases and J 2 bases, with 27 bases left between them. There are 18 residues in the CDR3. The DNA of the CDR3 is TGCGCCAGCACCCCTCGGCCCCTTACAGGGCAAATAGCCTACGAGCAGTACTTC. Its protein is CASTPRPLTGQIAYEQYF.

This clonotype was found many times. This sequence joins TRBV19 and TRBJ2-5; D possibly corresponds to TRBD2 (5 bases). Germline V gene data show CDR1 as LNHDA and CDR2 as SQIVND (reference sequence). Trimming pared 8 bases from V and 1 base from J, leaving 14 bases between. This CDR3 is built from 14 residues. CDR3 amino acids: CASRRVGSQETQYF. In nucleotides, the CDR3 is TGTGCCAGTCGGCGCGTTGGGAGCCAAGAGACCCAGTACTTC.

The CDR3 here is CASSEHVGELFF. As DNA, the CDR3 is TGTGCCAGCAGTGAGCATGTCGGGGAGCTGTTTTTT. The chain has TRBV2 and TRBJ2-2, with D uncertain. V lost 3 bases to trimming and J lost 7 bases, with 6 bases between them. Germline V gives CDR1 SNHLY, CDR2 FYNNEI. The CDR3 covers 12 residues. Using reference TRBV2 and TRBJ2-2 for the parts outside the CDR3, the full variable domain is EPEVTQTPSHQVTQMGQEVILRCVPISNHLYFYWYRQILGQKVEFLVSFYNNEISEKSEIFDDQFSVERPDGSNFTLKIRSTKLEDSAMYFCASSEHVGELFFGEGSRLTVL.

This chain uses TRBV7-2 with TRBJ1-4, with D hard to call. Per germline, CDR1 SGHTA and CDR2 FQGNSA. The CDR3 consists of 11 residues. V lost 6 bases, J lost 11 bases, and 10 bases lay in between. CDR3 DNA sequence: TGTGCCAGCAGTTACCCCCCGAAACTGTTTTTT. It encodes CASSYPPKLFF. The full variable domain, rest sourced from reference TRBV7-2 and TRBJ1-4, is GAGVSQSPSNKVTEKGKDVELRCDPISGHTALYWYRQSLGQGLEFLIYFQGNSAPDKSGLPSDRFSAERTGGSVSTLTIQRTQQEDSAVYLCASSYPPKLFFGSGTQLSVL.

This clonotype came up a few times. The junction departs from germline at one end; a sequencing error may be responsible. The CDR3 sequence: CASSLSPQGRNQPQHF. CDR3 nucleotides: TGTGCCAGCAGTTTATCCCCACAGGGGCGCAATCAGCCCCAGCATTTT. The chain joins TRBV10-3 to TRBJ1-5; 7 positions match TRBD1. This CDR3 contains 16 residues. The germline gives CDR1 ENHRY, CDR2 SYGVKD.

CDR3 region: CAISRNSGSFYEQYF. CDR3 coding DNA: TGTGCCATCAGTCGGAATAGCGGGAGCTTTTACGAGCAGTACTTC. V and J are TRBV10-3 and TRBJ2-7; 9 positions match TRBD2. V lost 5 bases and J lost 4; bases outside the gene matches: 9. This CDR3 contains 15 residues. Germline CDR1 and CDR2: ENHRY and SYGVKD.

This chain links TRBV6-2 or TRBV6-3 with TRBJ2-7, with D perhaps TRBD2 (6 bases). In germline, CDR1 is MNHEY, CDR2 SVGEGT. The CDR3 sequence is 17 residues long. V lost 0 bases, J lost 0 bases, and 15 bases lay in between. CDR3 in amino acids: CASSYSRGSGYSYEQYF. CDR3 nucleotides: TGTGCCAGCAGTTACTCTAGGGGTAGCGGCTACTCCTACGAGCAGTACTTC.